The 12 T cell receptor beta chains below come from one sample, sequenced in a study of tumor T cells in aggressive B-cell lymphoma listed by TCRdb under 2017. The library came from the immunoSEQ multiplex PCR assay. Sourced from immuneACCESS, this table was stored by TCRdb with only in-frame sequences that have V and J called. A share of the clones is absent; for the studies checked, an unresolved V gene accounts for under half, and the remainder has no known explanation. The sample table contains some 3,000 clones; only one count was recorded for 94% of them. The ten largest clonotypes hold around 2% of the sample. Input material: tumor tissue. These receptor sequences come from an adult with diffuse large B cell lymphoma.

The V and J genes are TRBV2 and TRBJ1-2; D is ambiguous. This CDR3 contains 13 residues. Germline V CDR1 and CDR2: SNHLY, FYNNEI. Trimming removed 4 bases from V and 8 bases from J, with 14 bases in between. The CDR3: CASSVEQHLGYTF. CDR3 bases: TGTGCCAGCAGTGTAGAACAGCACCTCGGCTACACCTTC.

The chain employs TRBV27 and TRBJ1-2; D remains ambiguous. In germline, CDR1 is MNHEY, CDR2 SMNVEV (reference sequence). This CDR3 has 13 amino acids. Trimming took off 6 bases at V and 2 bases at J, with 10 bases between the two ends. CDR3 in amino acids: CASREAGNYGYTF. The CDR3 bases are TGTGCCAGCAGAGAAGCGGGGAACTATGGCTACACCTTC.

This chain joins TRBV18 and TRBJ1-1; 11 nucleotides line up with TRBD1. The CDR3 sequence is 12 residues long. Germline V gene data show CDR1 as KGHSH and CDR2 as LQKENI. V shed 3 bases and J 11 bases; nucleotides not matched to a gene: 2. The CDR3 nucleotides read TGTGCCAGCTCACCCCGGGACAGGGGGGCTTTCTTT. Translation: CASSPRDRGAFF.

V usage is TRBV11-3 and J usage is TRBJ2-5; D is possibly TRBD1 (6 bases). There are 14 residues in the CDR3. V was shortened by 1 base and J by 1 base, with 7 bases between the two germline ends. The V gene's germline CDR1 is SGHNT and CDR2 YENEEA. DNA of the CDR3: TGTGCCAGCAGCTTAGTGGGGGCCCAAGAGACCCAGTACTTC. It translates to CASSLVGAQETQYF.

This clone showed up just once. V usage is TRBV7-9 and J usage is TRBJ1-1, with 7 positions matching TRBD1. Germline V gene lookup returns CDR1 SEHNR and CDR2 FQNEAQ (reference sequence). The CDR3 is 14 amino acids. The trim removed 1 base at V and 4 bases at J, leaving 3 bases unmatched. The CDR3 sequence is CASSLEGGGTEAFF. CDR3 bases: TGTGCCAGCAGCTTAGAAGGGGGCGGCACTGAAGCTTTCTTT. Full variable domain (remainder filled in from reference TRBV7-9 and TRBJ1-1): DTGVSQNPRHKITKRGQNVTFRCDPISEHNRLYWYRQTLGQGPEFLTYFQNEAQLEKSRLLSDRFSAERPKGSFSTLEIQRTEQGDSAMYLCASSLEGGGTEAFFGQGTRLTVV.

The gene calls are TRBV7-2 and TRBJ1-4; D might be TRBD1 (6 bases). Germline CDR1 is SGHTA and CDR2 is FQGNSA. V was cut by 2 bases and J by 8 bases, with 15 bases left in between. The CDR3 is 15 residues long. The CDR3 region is CASSLWTTGGEKLFF. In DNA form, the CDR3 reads TGTGCCAGCAGCTTATGGACGACAGGCGGGGAAAAACTGTTTTTT.

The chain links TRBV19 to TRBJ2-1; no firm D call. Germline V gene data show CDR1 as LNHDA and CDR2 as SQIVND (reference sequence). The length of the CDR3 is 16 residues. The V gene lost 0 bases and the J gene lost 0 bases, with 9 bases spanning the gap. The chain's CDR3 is CASSIDSVSSYNEQFF. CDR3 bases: TGTGCCAGTAGTATAGATAGTGTGAGCTCCTACAATGAGCAGTTCTTC.

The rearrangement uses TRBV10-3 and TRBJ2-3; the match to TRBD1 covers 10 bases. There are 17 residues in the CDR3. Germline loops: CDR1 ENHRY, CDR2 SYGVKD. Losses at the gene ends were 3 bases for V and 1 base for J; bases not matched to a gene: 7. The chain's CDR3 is CAISELLGTGGTDTQYF. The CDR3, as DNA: TGTGCCATCAGTGAACTCCTTGGGACAGGGGGCACAGATACGCAGTATTTT.

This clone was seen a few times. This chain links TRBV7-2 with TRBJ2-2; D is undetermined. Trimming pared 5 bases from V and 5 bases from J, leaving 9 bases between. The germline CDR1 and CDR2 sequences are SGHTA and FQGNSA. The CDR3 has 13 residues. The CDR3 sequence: CASSVIETGELFF. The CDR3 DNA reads TGTGCCAGCAGCGTCATAGAAACCGGGGAGCTGTTTTTT.

The CDR3 protein is CSIVKGNTIYF. The CDR3 region has the DNA TGCAGCATAGTCAAGGGAAACACCATATATTTT. The chain combines TRBV29-1 with TRBJ1-3; D is undetermined. Germline V gene data show CDR1 as SQVTM and CDR2 as ANQGSEA. The V and J ends lost 8 bases and 4 bases respectively, with 9 bases between them. The CDR3 is 11 residues long. Based on the CDR3 plus reference TRBV29-1 and TRBJ1-3, the full variable domain is SAVISQKPSRDICQRGTSLTIQCQVDSQVTMMFWYRQQPGQSLTLIATANQGSEATYESGFVIDKFPISRPNLTFSTLTVSNMSPEDSSIYLCSIVKGNTIYFGEGSWLTVV.

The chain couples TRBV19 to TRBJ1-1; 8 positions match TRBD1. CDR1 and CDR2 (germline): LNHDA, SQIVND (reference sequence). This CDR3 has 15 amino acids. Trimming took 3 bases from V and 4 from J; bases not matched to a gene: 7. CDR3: CASSMGDRRATEAFF. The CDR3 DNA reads TGTGCCAGTAGTATGGGGGACAGGCGGGCCACTGAAGCTTTCTTT.

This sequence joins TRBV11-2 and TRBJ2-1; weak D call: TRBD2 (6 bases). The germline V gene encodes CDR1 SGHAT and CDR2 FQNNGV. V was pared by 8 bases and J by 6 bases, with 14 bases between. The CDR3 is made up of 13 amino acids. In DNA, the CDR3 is TGTGCCAGCGGCCGGGACTGGGGCAATGAGCAGTTCTTC. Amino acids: CASGRDWGNEQFF.